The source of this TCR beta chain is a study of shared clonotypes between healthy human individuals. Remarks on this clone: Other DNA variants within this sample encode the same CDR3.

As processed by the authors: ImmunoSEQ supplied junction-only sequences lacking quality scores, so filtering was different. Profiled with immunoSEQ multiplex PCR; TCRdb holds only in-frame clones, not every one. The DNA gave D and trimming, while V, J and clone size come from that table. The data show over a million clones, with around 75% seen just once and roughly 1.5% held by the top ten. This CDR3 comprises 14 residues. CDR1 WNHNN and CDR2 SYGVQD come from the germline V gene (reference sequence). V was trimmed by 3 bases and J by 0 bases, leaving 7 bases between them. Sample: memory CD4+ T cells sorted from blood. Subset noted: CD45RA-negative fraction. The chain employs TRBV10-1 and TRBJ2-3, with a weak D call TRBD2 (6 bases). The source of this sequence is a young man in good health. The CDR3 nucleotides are TGCGCCAGCAGTGAAGGAGGGAGCACAGATACGCAGTATTTT. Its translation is CASSEGGSTDTQYF.